The 31 T cell receptor beta chains below come from one sample, sequenced in a study of CD8 T cells in ankylosing spondylitis. TCRdb recomputed calls from the 5' RACE reads with MiXCR, one row per CDR3 protein. The sample lists fewer than 550,000 distinct CDR3 sequences; approximately 5% were seen once. For these receptors, no antigen is known. Points from the study as a whole: Typical of ankylosing spondylitis blood, it appeared, was a TCR beta motif of about eight highly homologous variants.

Specimen: blood, either unsorted or a sorted T cell fraction (not recorded which). Receptor source: a male donor with ankylosing spondylitis.

The table lists this clonotype with many counts. The J gene is TRBJ2-3, the V gene TRBV11-2; 12 nucleotides agree with TRBD2. This CDR3 comprises 18 residues. The V and J ends lost 5 bases and 2 bases, in that order; junction bases with no gene match: 11. Germline V gene data show CDR1 as SGHAT and CDR2 as FQNNGV. The DNA for the CDR3 is TGTGCCAGCAGCCCGAAACCCCGACTAGCGGGAGACACAGATACGCAGTATTTT. Residues: CASSPKPRLAGDTDTQYF.

The sample holds many counts of this clonotype. The V gene is TRBV7-9, the J gene TRBJ2-7; 9 positions agree with TRBD2. After removal of 2 bases from V and 5 bases from J, the junction contained 7 bases not matched to a gene. Germline loops: CDR1 SEHNR, CDR2 FQNEAQ (reference sequence). The CDR3 totals 15 residues. The CDR3 here is CASSLSAGGYDEQYF. The CDR3 DNA reads as TGTGCCAGCAGCTTATCCGCGGGAGGGTACGACGAGCAGTACTTC.

Many counts were recorded for this clonotype. This chain connects TRBV29-1 to TRBJ2-5; TRBD2 matches at 8 bases. This CDR3 comprises 13 residues. The V segment lost 6 bases and the J segment 2 bases; nucleotides outside the gene matches: 5. The germline V gene has CDR1 SQVTM and CDR2 ANQGSEA. The CDR3 region is CSVVLAAQETQYF. The CDR3 DNA reads as TGCAGCGTGGTACTAGCGGCTCAAGAGACCCAGTACTTC.

The table lists this clonotype with many counts. This sequence joins TRBV4-3 and TRBJ2-5; tentative D call: TRBD2 (6 bases). CDR3 length equals 17 residues. Per the germline V gene, CDR1 is LGHNA and CDR2 is YSLEER. The V end was cut by 4 bases, the J end by 2 bases, with 20 bases between. CDR3 DNA sequence: TGCGCCAGCAGCCCTTCCCACCGCGGGGCCTCTCAAGAGACCCAGTACTTC. Protein sequence: CASSPSHRGASQETQYF.

The CDR3 reads CASSTQGIPYNEQFF. CDR3 sequence (DNA): TGTGCCAGCAGCACTCAGGGGATCCCCTACAATGAGCAGTTCTTC. The chain links TRBV7-8 to TRBJ2-1, with TRBD1 as a possible D gene (6 bases). CDR3 length: 15 amino acids. V lost 5 bases and J lost 2, with 13 bases in between. The germline V gene has CDR1 SGHVS and CDR2 FQNEAQ. The complete variable domain, with remaining parts taken from reference TRBV7-8 and TRBJ2-1, reads GAGVSQSPRYKVAKRGQDVALRCDPISGHVSLFWYQQALGQGPEFLTYFQNEAQLDKSGLPSDRFFAERPEGSVSTLKIQRTQQEDSAVYLCASSTQGIPYNEQFFGPGTRLTVL.

This clonotype came up a few times. The chain uses TRBV7-9 and TRBJ2-2; no clear D. The ends were cut back, 2 bases at V and 6 bases at J, with 7 bases in the middle. This CDR3 comprises 13 residues. Germline lookup yields CDR1 SEHNR and CDR2 FQNEAQ (reference sequence). CDR3 protein: CASSLFHSGELFF. CDR3 nucleotides: TGTGCCAGCAGCTTATTTCATTCCGGGGAGCTGTTTTTT.

The V call is TRBV11-2, the J call TRBJ1-2, with D tentatively TRBD1 (5 bases). With 5 bases removed from V and 6 bases from J, the gap between germline ends came to 13 bases. The CDR3 consists of 13 residues. Germline CDR1 SGHAT, CDR2 FQNNGV. The CDR3 region has the DNA TGTGCCAGCAGCCCCGGGACGTCTCATGGCTACACCTTC. It translates to CASSPGTSHGYTF.

There are many counts of this clonotype. The rearrangement joins TRBV7-3 to TRBJ2-6; TRBD2 matches at 7 bases. CDR3 length: 16 residues. CDR1 and CDR2 from the germline V gene are SGHTA and FQGTGA. V lost 2 bases to trimming and J lost 4 bases; unmatched junction nucleotides: 5. The CDR3 protein is CASSLGPGRGANVLTF. DNA for the CDR3: TGTGCCAGCAGCTTAGGACCCGGGAGGGGGGCCAACGTCCTGACTTTC.

This clonotype was seen at least ten times. The V gene is TRBV4-2, the J gene TRBJ1-3; no firm D call. The CDR3 runs 14 residues. Trimming left V 2 bases short and J 2 bases short, with 7 bases between. CDR1 and CDR2 (germline): LGHNA, YNFKEQ. Here the CDR3 reads CASSQPRTGNTIYF. The CDR3 region has the DNA TGTGCCAGCAGCCAACCGAGGACTGGAAACACCATATATTTT.

This clonotype was recorded many times. This sequence joins TRBV29-1 and TRBJ2-1; TRBD2 matches at 11 bases. Germline values: CDR1 SQVTM, CDR2 ANQGSEA. V trimming: 7 bases; J trimming: 2 bases; junction bases outside the gene matches: 13. The CDR3 has 17 amino acids. CDR3 nucleotides: TGCAGCGCCCAGTATAGCGGGAGGGCCGAGGCCTACAATGAGCAGTTCTTC. Protein sequence: CSAQYSGRAEAYNEQFF.

This chain connects TRBV6-6 to TRBJ2-7, with TRBD2 matching 7 bases. This CDR3 is 14 amino acids long. Germline V gives CDR1 MNHNY, CDR2 SVGAGI (reference sequence). The V segment lost 6 bases and the J segment 3 bases; nucleotides outside the gene matches: 8. This CDR3 is CASSLGRTVYEQYF. The CDR3 DNA reads as TGTGCCAGCAGCCTCGGGAGGACCGTCTACGAGCAGTACTTC.

This clonotype was recorded at least ten times. This chain joins TRBV5-1 and TRBJ2-7; D remains unclear. Germline loops: CDR1 SGHRS, CDR2 YFSETQ. The CDR3 spans 13 residues. V was shortened by 3 bases and J by 2 bases, with 9 bases between the two germline ends. CDR3 loop: CASSSNSPYEQYF. CDR3 nucleotides: TGCGCCAGCAGCTCGAACAGTCCCTACGAGCAGTACTTC.

This clonotype was observed many times. The J gene is TRBJ2-3, the V gene TRBV3-1; 8 nucleotides match TRBD2. This CDR3 has 15 residues. J gave up 2 bases and V 3 bases, and 4 bases lay outside the gene matches. CDR1 LGHDT and CDR2 YNNKEL come from the germline V gene (reference sequence). This CDR3 is CASSHHSGATDTQYF. CDR3 nucleotide sequence: TGTGCCAGCAGCCATCATAGCGGGGCCACAGATACGCAGTATTTT.

This clonotype was found many times. The rearrangement joins TRBV5-1 to TRBJ2-7; D call uncertain. The CDR3 extends over 16 amino acids. V lost 0 bases and J lost 0, with 13 bases in between. In germline, CDR1 is SGHRS, CDR2 YFSETQ. CDR3 nucleotides: TGCGCCAGCAGCTTGGCCGATGCGTGGGGCTCCTACGAGCAGTACTTC. Amino acid sequence: CASSLADAWGSYEQYF.

This clonotype was seen ten or more times. The rearrangement joins TRBV29-1 to TRBJ1-1; D might be TRBD1 (5 bases). CDR3 length: 13 amino acids. V lost 6 bases, J lost 0 bases, and 11 bases lay in between. CDR1 is SQVTM and CDR2 is ANQGSEA in the germline V gene. The chain's CDR3 is CSVATALNTEAFF. The CDR3 DNA sequence: TGCAGCGTAGCGACAGCTTTGAACACTGAAGCTTTCTTT.

The table lists this clonotype with many counts. The V and J genes are TRBV29-1 and TRBJ1-1, with D possibly matching TRBD1 (5 bases). Germline CDR1 and CDR2: SQVTM and ANQGSEA. Trimming cost V 7 bases and J 11 bases, with 17 bases left between them. The CDR3 covers 11 residues. CDR3 loop: CSAGTGTSAFF. CDR3 DNA sequence: TGCAGCGCCGGTACCGGGACCAGTGCTTTCTTT.

This clonotype was found a few times. This chain connects TRBV5-6 to TRBJ1-2; D gene uncertain. Germline CDR1 is SGHDT and CDR2 is YYEEEE. The length of the CDR3 is 12 residues. The V and J ends lost 4 bases and 4 bases respectively, with 8 bases between them. CDR3 sequence reads: CASSTGRYGYTF. CDR3 nucleotides: TGTGCCAGCAGCACCGGACGCTATGGCTACACCTTC.

This clonotype was seen ten or more times. The chain couples TRBV10-3 to TRBJ1-1; no clear D gene. The CDR3 contains 18 residues. CDR1 and CDR2 from the germline V gene are ENHRY and SYGVKD. Between the trimmed V and J ends, which lost 0 bases and 4 bases, there was a span of 21 bases. The CDR3 spells CAISESINPRRVSTEAFF. DNA of the CDR3: TGTGCCATCAGTGAGTCCATAAACCCACGTAGGGTCAGCACTGAAGCTTTCTTT.

The chain links TRBV7-2 to TRBJ2-1; D is possibly TRBD1 (6 bases). V lost 5 bases and J 3 bases, leaving 17 bases between the germline ends. Germline CDR1 and CDR2: SGHTA and FQGNSA. There are 16 residues in the CDR3. CDR3 protein: CASSVQTGTNYNEQFF. The DNA of the CDR3 is TGTGCCAGCAGCGTCCAGACAGGAACTAACTACAATGAGCAGTTCTTC.

This clonotype appeared a few times. This chain uses TRBV7-3 with TRBJ2-2; D is unclear. V lost 2 bases to trimming and J lost 3 bases, with 4 bases between them. From germline, CDR1 is SGHTA and CDR2 FQGTGA. This CDR3 spans 13 amino acids. This CDR3 is CASSLFDTGELFF. CDR3 bases: TGTGCCAGCAGCTTATTTGACACCGGGGAGCTGTTTTTT.

J is TRBJ2-7 and V is TRBV19, with TRBD1 matching 11 bases. There are 16 residues in the CDR3. J was trimmed by 5 bases and V by 0 bases; bases with no gene match: 6. Germline CDR1 and CDR2: LNHDA and SQIVND (reference sequence). The CDR3 sequence: CASSIDADRGPHEQYF. In nucleotides, the CDR3 is TGTGCCAGTAGTATAGATGCGGACAGGGGGCCCCACGAGCAGTACTTC. The complete variable domain, with remaining parts taken from reference TRBV19 and TRBJ2-7, reads DGGITQSPKYLFRKEGQNVTLSCEQNLNHDAMYWYRQDPGQGLRLIYYSQIVNDFQKGDIAEGYSVSREKKESFPLTVTSAQKNPTAFYLCASSIDADRGPHEQYFGPGTRLTVT.

This clonotype showed up many times. This chain joins TRBV29-1 and TRBJ1-1; D is unclear. This CDR3 region has 11 residues. Germline CDR1 reads SQVTM; CDR2 reads ANQGSEA. V lost 4 bases and J lost 10, with 13 bases in between. CDR3 in amino acids: CSVGDSFGAFF. The DNA for the CDR3 is TGCAGCGTTGGGGATTCTTTCGGAGCTTTCTTT.

This clonotype was detected many times. The rearrangement uses TRBV9 and TRBJ2-7, with TRBD1 matching over 11 bases. Germline CDR1 and CDR2: SGDLS and YYNGEE. This CDR3 contains 13 residues. Unmatched junction bases numbered 6, after V lost 7 bases and J lost 6 bases. CDR3 DNA sequence: TGTGCCAGCCGCGCGGGGACAGGGGGCGAGCAGTACTTC. Translated, it gives CASRAGTGGEQYF.

This chain uses TRBV28 with TRBJ1-5; D may be TRBD1 (5 bases). The V gene lost 5 bases and the J gene lost 7 bases, with 18 bases spanning the gap. The CDR3 contains 15 residues. CDR1 MDHEN and CDR2 SYDVKM come from the germline V gene. CDR3 sequence (DNA): TGTGCCAGCAGTCTAAATTCCAGGGTGCGGCAGCCCCAGCATTTT. Protein: CASSLNSRVRQPQHF.

The sample holds many counts of this clonotype. The chain links TRBV7-6 to TRBJ2-7, with TRBD1 matching over 8 bases. V lost 3 bases to trimming and J lost 3 bases; unmatched junction nucleotides: 4. Germline CDR1 reads SGHVS; CDR2 reads FNYEAQ. The CDR3 runs to 14 residues. The CDR3 region is CASSFRTGLYEQYF. In DNA, the CDR3 is TGTGCCAGCAGCTTTAGGACAGGGCTCTACGAGCAGTACTTC.

This clonotype was observed at least ten times. The V call is TRBV7-2, the J call TRBJ2-7; tentatively, D is TRBD1 or TRBD2 (5 bases each). This CDR3 spans 14 amino acids. CDR1 is SGHTA and CDR2 is FQGNSA in the germline V gene. Trimming stripped 4 bases from V and 2 bases from J, with 12 bases between. This CDR3 reads CASSSRGGAYEQYF. The CDR3 DNA sequence: TGTGCCAGCAGCTCACGGGGCGGAGCCTACGAGCAGTACTTC.

This clonotype was found many times. This chain links TRBV20-1 with TRBJ2-1; D assignment may be TRBD1 or TRBD2 (5 bases each). This CDR3 spans 15 amino acids. Germline V gene lookup returns CDR1 DFQATT and CDR2 SNEGSKA (reference sequence). Trimming left V 3 bases short and J 0 bases short, with 12 bases between. The CDR3 reads CSASGAPSSYNEQFF. CDR3 coding DNA: TGCAGTGCTAGCGGGGCACCAAGCTCCTACAATGAGCAGTTCTTC.

Ten or more counts support this clonotype. V and J are TRBV4-1 and TRBJ1-5; perhaps TRBD1 as D (6 bases). V was pared by 0 bases and J by 4 bases, with 16 bases between. The length of the CDR3 is 17 residues. Germline V gene lookup returns CDR1 MGHRA and CDR2 YSYEKL. The DNA of the CDR3 is TGCGCCAGCAGCCAAGACGGTACAGGGATTATGAATCAGCCCCAGCATTTT. Translation: CASSQDGTGIMNQPQHF.

This clonotype has a handful of counts. This sequence joins TRBV7-8 and TRBJ2-3; perhaps TRBD2 as D (5 bases). This CDR3 contains 14 residues. V dropped 5 bases and J dropped 6 bases, with 15 bases sitting between them. Germline values: CDR1 SGHVS, CDR2 FQNEAQ. CDR3 nucleotides: TGTGCCAGCAGCCTACGAACGCGCGGGGATACGCAGTATTTT. This sequence encodes CASSLRTRGDTQYF.

Ten or more counts support this clonotype. The chain uses TRBV4-3 and TRBJ2-7, with 7 bases lining up with TRBD2. Germline assignment: CDR1 LGHNA and CDR2 YSLEER. The V and J ends lost 0 bases and 3 bases, in that order; junction bases with no gene match: 8. The CDR3 covers 16 residues. The CDR3 DNA reads as TGCGCCAGCAGCCAAGACGCAGGACTAGGACTCTACGAGCAGTACTTC. Translation: CASSQDAGLGLYEQYF.

This rearrangement joins TRBV18 to TRBJ2-1; D may be TRBD1 (5 bases). The CDR3 contains 14 residues. Deletions cut 8 bases from V and 3 bases from J, with 14 bases between. Germline V gene lookup returns CDR1 KGHSH and CDR2 LQKENI. CDR3 sequence reads: CASTLRQNYNEQFF. As DNA, the CDR3 is TGTGCCAGCACCTTACGACAGAACTACAATGAGCAGTTCTTC.